This T cell receptor beta chain was sequenced for a study of T cells in localized non-small cell lung cancer (dated by TCRdb to 2018 to 2021). For the study in its entirety: The study analyzed T cell repertoires of roughly 220 early-stage NSCLC patients, comparing tumors and uninvolved tumor-adjacent lungs. The cohort was made up of 200 to 250 treatment-naive NSCLC patients whose localized lung tumors had been resected. The mean age of the NSCLC patients was less than 70 years, with about 120 men and about a hundred women. Study-wide conclusions, independent of this receptor: Longer overall survival was associated with higher T cell density in blood, whereas shorter survival was associated with higher clonality in adjacent lung. Of the top 100 tumor clones, a median of roughly 53 were detected in paired uninvolved adjacent lung; 28 were also among that lung's top 100. Because multi-region tumor sequencing was not performed, intratumor heterogeneity could not be ruled out. Uninvolved tumor-adjacent lung showed the highest T cell clonality, higher than tumor, which suggests more focused antigenic responses in the adjacent lung. Because the study design was exploratory, TCR variables were selected using unadjusted p-values without false-discovery rate correction.

TCR beta CDR3 regions were sequenced from DNA using the immunoSEQ Assay. As for the authors' bioinformatics: T cell density was computed as TCR beta template counts normalized to usable DNA estimated by amplifying housekeeping genes. The preseqR package was used to estimate richness by extrapolating to 400,000 templates for PBMC samples and to 120,000 templates for tissue samples. Clonality was defined by subtracting Pielou's evenness from one. Differential abundance testing on productive amino-acid clonotypes, with a minimum total count of 5 and an alpha of 0.1, was used to identify tissue-enriched TCRs. The Jaccard Index and the Morisita Overlap Index were used to measure how much the repertoires overlapped between compartments. TCR beta CDR3s were clustered by GLIPH together with public tetramer-defined viral CDR3s, and at least three viral sequences plus V-gene enrichment were required for viral motifs. What TCRdb holds here is the immuneACCESS table cut down to in-frame rearrangements. Part of the clones is not present; checked against another copy, under half of the missing clones reflect an unresolved V gene, and the others are unexplained. V and J calls and clone size are as listed in that table; D and trimming were resolved from the DNA. The sample table shows over 20,000 clones, and approximately 92% are seen once. About 16% of the sample lies in the top ten.

The CDR3, cysteine through phenylalanine, is 15 amino acids long. Of all the DNA, just the CDR3 is kept, 45 bases in frame from base 1. According to the germline V gene, CDR1 reads SGDLS and CDR2 reads YYNGEE. V has 2 bases trimmed and J has 0 bases trimmed; junction bases matching no gene number 2. Remarks on this clone: Its antigen is still unknown. No base quality information exists; no much larger clone differs at one position.

At diagnosis, tumor, uninvolved tumor-adjacent lung and peripheral blood were collected and then preserved as a mix of FFPE and fresh-frozen material. For TCR repertoire profiling, blood samples were analyzed in the form of peripheral blood mononuclear cells. The rearrangement combines TRBV9 with TRBJ1-2; TRBD1 lines up with 9 middle nucleotides. Sequenced here: peripheral blood, sampled before any cancer treatment. The TCR originated in a man aged 35-69 years with stage III squamous cell lung carcinoma. At the DNA level, the sequence is TGTGCCAGCAGCGTTGGGGACAGGGCTAACTATGGCTACACCTTC. Its protein is CASSVGDRANYGYTF.